This T cell receptor beta chain appears in the sequencing data of a study of OX40 agonist ivuxolimab in advanced cancers. Study as a whole: Three patients showed partial responses: one hepatocellular carcinoma and two cutaneous melanoma cases. Findings of the study overall: Fewer expanded clones were found on average in CD4+ than in CD8+ T cells.

The study sampled blood at baseline, cycle 4 day 1, and cycle 7 day 1. Details on this clone: Its matching antigen is unknown.

The CDR3 covers 13 residues. CDR1 and CDR2 from the germline V gene are SGHTA and FQGNSA. Between the trimmed V and J ends, which lost 5 bases and 5 bases, there was a span of 13 bases. TCRdb keeps only in-frame clones here, not all; method: immunoSEQ multiplex PCR. The table records around 46,000 clones, roughly 90% of them present only once. This sequence was found in an adult with an advanced solid tumor such as melanoma, head and neck, liver or kidney cancer. The material sequenced was CD4+ or CD8+ T cells sorted from blood, taken in a trial of the OX40 agonist ivuxolimab. The chain carries TRBV7-2 and TRBJ2-7; D is possibly TRBD1 or TRBD2 (5 bases each). Here the CDR3 DNA reads TGTGCCAGCAGCCTTAGTAGAGGGGACGAGCAGTACTTC. Its translation is CASSLSRGDEQYF.